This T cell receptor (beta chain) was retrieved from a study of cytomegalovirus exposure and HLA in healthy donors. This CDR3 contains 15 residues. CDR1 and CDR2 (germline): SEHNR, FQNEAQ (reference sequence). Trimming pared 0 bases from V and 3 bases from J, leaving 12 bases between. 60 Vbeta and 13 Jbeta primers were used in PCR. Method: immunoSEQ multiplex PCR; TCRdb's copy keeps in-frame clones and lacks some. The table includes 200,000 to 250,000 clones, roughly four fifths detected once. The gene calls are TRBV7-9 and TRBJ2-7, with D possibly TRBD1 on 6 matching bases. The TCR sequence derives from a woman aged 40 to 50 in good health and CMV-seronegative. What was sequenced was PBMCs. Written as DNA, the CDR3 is TGTGCCAGCAGCTTAGCGGTAGGACAGCTCTACGAGCAGTACTTC. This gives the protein CASSLAVGQLYEQYF.